Here is one T cell receptor (beta chain) with its context. The source of the sample is a study of shared clonotypes between healthy human individuals. The wider study: Serving as donors were a couple of women and three men, whose ages spanned 18 to 49.

Positively selected for CCR7, the CD45RO-negative cells used as naive CD8 cells excluded terminally differentiated effector memory CD45RA+ cells. The V and J ends lost 10 bases and 0 bases, in that order; junction bases with no gene match: 2. The CDR3 length is 12 residues. The V gene's germline CDR1 is MDHEN and CDR2 SYDVKM. In the sorted-subset replicate PCRs, 200 ng DNA, some 30,000 T cell genomes, was used. The method was immunoSEQ multiplex PCR; TCRdb's version includes in-frame clones alone and lacks a portion of them. Found here are some 2,000,000 clones, around 96% of them singletons; the top ten hold 1% to 1.3%.

Sequenced input: naive CD8+ T cells sorted from blood. This clonotype was sampled from a man aged 18-30 years in good health. The chain carries TRBV28 and TRBJ2-5; 7 bases align to TRBD2. The CDR3 protein is CAIGGYQETQYF. In nucleotides, the CDR3 is TGTGCCATCGGGGGGTACCAAGAGACCCAGTACTTC.